The present T cell receptor beta chain was sequenced within a study of blood T cell repertoires in COVID-19. Study background: The cDNA or gDNA used as material had been derived from T cells, B-cell-depleted T cells, or PBMCs.

Per the original data handling: Amplification with reference gene primers provided the estimates of nucleated cell counts. Using immunoSEQ multiplex PCR, the repertoire was profiled, and TCRdb retains in-frame clones only, with some absent. That table furnishes V, J and clone size, whereas the DNA furnished D and trimming. Here the sample spans about 170,000 clones, approximately 90% being singletons. V lost 0 bases, J lost 4 bases, and 3 bases stayed unmatched. Germline V gene sequence: CDR1 GTSNPN, CDR2 SVGIG (reference sequence). This CDR3 contains 14 residues. Sequenced sample: peripheral blood. The sequence was obtained from a middle-aged man who had recovered from COVID-19. The chain is built from TRBV30 and TRBJ2-1; 7 nucleotides agree with TRBD2. CDR3 residues: CAWSVLADYNEQFF. For the CDR3, the DNA is TGTGCCTGGAGTGTGCTAGCGGATTACAATGAGCAGTTCTTC.